These 4 T cell receptor beta chains share one sample of origin, sequenced in a study of Tregs in tolerant kidney transplant recipients. TCRdb's copy holds only in-frame clones and misses some; the assay was immunoSEQ multiplex PCR. Its listing shows 6,000 or so clones. Related graft donors supplied nonmyeloablative bone marrow transplants, and mixed chimerism was transient. Sequences were derived from CD4+ T cells from blood (PBMCs), sampled 6 months after the transplant. The receptors stem from a human patient who received a combined kidney and bone marrow transplant. Some T cells could come from the graft donor.

With regard to this clone: The DNA ends 3 residues before the CDR3 does, and the rest of the CDR3 is filled in from the germline J gene. This chain uses TRBV28 with TRBJ2-5; D not certain. From germline, CDR1 is MDHEN and CDR2 SYDVKM. The length of the CDR3 is 12 residues. The V end was cut by 3 bases, the J end by 3 bases, with 5 bases between. The sequenced CDR3 bases are TGTGCCAGCAGTTTCAGGAAAGAGACC. Amino acid sequence: CASSFRKET. Given in full, the CDR3 is CASSFRKETQYF.

Regarding this clone: The CDR3 is cut off 3 residues early in the read; its end comes from the germline J gene. V gene TRBV5-5 combines with J gene TRBJ1-1, with TRBD1 matching 7 bases. The germline CDR1 and CDR2 sequences are SGHKS and YYEKEE (reference sequence). J was trimmed by 4 bases and V by 4 bases; bases with no gene match: 10. The CDR3 has 15 residues. The sequenced part of the CDR3 DNA is TGTGCCAGCAGCCTACAGGGGATCGGCGGCACTGAA. Translation gives CASSLQGIGGTE. The full CDR3 sequence reads CASSLQGIGGTEAFF.

For this clone: The missing CDR3 end, 3 residues past where the read stops, is filled in from the germline J gene. The chain joins TRBV2 to TRBJ1-2; 9 bases are shared with TRBD1. The CDR3 has 12 amino acids. With 10 bases clipped from V and 7 bases from J, the junction kept 7 bases outside the gene matches. Per the germline V gene, CDR1 is SNHLY and CDR2 is FYNNEI. CDR3 sequence reads: CANTGGASGYTF. Partial CDR3 DNA: TGTGCCAATACAGGGGGCGCGTCTGGC.

Regarding this clone: The read comes to an end 3 residues before the CDR3 does, leaving the germline J gene to fill in the end. V is TRBV7-7 and J is TRBJ2-1; the match to TRBD1 covers 7 bases. The germline gives CDR1 SSHAT, CDR2 FNYEAQ (reference sequence). This CDR3 has 16 amino acids. V dropped 5 bases and J dropped 4; count of bases not matched to a gene: 11. The DNA read from the CDR3 is TGTGCCAGCAGCCCCACAGGGGCTTACGAATACAATGAG. Translation: CASSPTGAYEYNE. The complete CDR3 sequence is CASSPTGAYEYNEQFF.